This is a list of T cell receptor beta chains from one sample in a study of T cell responses to AZD1222 COVID-19 vaccine. Method: immunoSEQ multiplex PCR; TCRdb's copy keeps in-frame clones and lacks some. The data show about 200,000 clones, around 88% seen once. Sample: peripheral blood, taken on day 0 of AZD1222 vaccination. These receptors came from an adult in good health. Both conserved end residues are part of each CDR3. D genes are given only for firm matches. Not all rows give a size; the values are once, few, many and, for expanded clones, a class.

J: TRBJ1-5
V: TRBV4-1
size: .
D: .
CDR3: CASSQDTRGRQPQHF
DNA: TGCGCCAGCAGCCAAGATACCAGGGGCCGGCAGCCCCAGCATTTT

J: TRBJ2-5
V: TRBV28
size: few
D: .
CDR3: CASRRQYRETQYF
DNA: TGTGCCAGCAGAAGACAGTATAGAGAGACCCAGTACTTC

J: TRBJ2-7
V: TRBV9
size: .
D: .
CDR3: CASSVRWGNSYEQYF
DNA: TGTGCCAGCAGCGTAAGGTGGGGTAACTCCTACGAGCAGTACTTC

J: TRBJ1-6
V: TRBV27
size: .
D: .
CDR3: CASRTTVSGLNSPLHF
DNA: TGTGCCAGCAGGACGACAGTATCGGGGTTGAATTCACCCCTCCACTTT

J: TRBJ1-1
V: TRBV5-4
size: .
D: .
CDR3: CASSSLRQPATEAFF
DNA: TGTGCCAGCAGCTCACTCCGACAGCCAGCCACTGAAGCTTTCTTT

J: TRBJ1-5
V: TRBV19
size: .
D: .
CDR3: CASTPRPNQPQHF
DNA: TGTGCCAGTACCCCTCGACCTAATCAGCCCCAGCATTTT

J: TRBJ1-4
V: TRBV5-1
size: .
D: .
CDR3: CASSLSVGEKLFF
DNA: TGCGCCAGCAGCTTGAGCGTGGGTGAAAAACTGTTTTTT

J: TRBJ1-1
V: TRBV5-4
size: once
D: .
CDR3: CASSSYQQFGTEAFF
DNA: TGTGCCAGCAGCTCCTACCAACAATTTGGGACTGAAGCTTTCTTT

J: TRBJ1-4
V: TRBV9
size: .
D: .
CDR3: CASSVGLGLGTNEKLFF
DNA: TGTGCCAGCAGCGTAGGACTCGGGCTTGGAACTAATGAAAAACTGTTTTTT

J: TRBJ2-7
V: TRBV2
size: few
D: TRBD2
CDR3: CASSSTPGGYEQYF
DNA: TGTGCCAGCAGTTCAACTCCGGGGGGCTACGAGCAGTACTTC